Listed below are T cell receptor beta chains from one sample, sequenced in a study of blood T cell repertoires in COVID-19. The protocol was immunoSEQ multiplex PCR, while the TCRdb copy is restricted to in-frame clones and leaves out a portion. The profile shows roughly 38,000 clones, just over 85% of them singletons. The sequenced sample consisted of peripheral blood. Every receptor here comes from a man in his 70s with acute or convalescent COVID-19. Both conserved end residues are part of each CDR3. D genes are given only for firm matches. Rows may omit the clone size; those that give it use once, few, many or a size class.

d_call | j_call | v_call | clone_size | cdr3_aa | cdr3_nt
TRBD1 | TRBJ1-2 | TRBV7-2 | - | CASSSPGQGRGGYTF | TGTGCCAGCAGCTCTCCGGGACAGGGAAGGGGTGGCTACACCTTC
- | TRBJ1-1 | TRBV25-1 | - | CASRSGRGMDTEAFF | TGTGCCAGCAGGAGCGGTAGGGGGATGGACACTGAAGCTTTCTTT
- | TRBJ2-3 | TRBV14 | - | CASSLWGGSSSTDTQYF | TGTGCCAGCAGCCTCTGGGGAGGCAGTTCTAGCACAGATACGCAGTATTTT
- | TRBJ2-2 | TRBV27 | - | CASTFQGRPTGELFF | TGTGCCAGCACCTTTCAGGGGAGACCCACCGGGGAGCTGTTTTTT
TRBD1 | TRBJ1-1 | TRBV29-1 | - | CSVASGWGQGGTEAFF | TGCAGCGTTGCATCGGGTTGGGGACAGGGCGGAACTGAAGCTTTCTTT
- | TRBJ2-5 | TRBV2 | - | CASSEVAGGETQYF | TGTGCCAGCAGTGAAGTGGCCGGAGGAGAGACCCAGTACTTC
- | TRBJ2-3 | TRBV6-5 | - | CASSYDGSTDTQYF | TGTGCCAGCAGTTACGACGGGAGCACAGATACGCAGTATTTT
- | TRBJ2-5 | TRBV3-1/TRBV3-2 | - | CASSQGTGLQETQYF | TGTGCCAGCAGCCAAGGAACAGGACTACAAGAGACCCAGTACTTC
TRBD1 | TRBJ1-4 | TRBV9 | - | CASSARTGTEDEKLFF | TGTGCCAGCAGCGCCAGAACCGGGACAGAGGATGAAAAACTGTTTTTT
- | TRBJ2-5 | TRBV5-4 | - | CASWHRAEETQYF | TGTGCCAGCTGGCACAGGGCGGAAGAGACCCAGTACTTC
- | TRBJ1-2 | TRBV6-6 | - | CASSYTGSYTF | TGTGCCAGCAGTTACACGGGATCCTACACCTTC
- | TRBJ1-5 | TRBV14 | - | CASSPWEEMSNQPQHF | TGTGCCAGCAGTCCTTGGGAGGAAATGTCTAATCAGCCCCAGCATTTT
- | TRBJ1-1 | TRBV28 | - | CASRSRGGSEAFF | TGTGCCAGCAGGTCCAGGGGTGGGAGTGAAGCTTTCTTT
- | TRBJ1-5 | TRBV7-8 | - | CASSLVIVSGGHQPQHF | TGTGCCAGCAGCTTAGTAATCGTATCGGGGGGGCATCAGCCCCAGCATTTT
TRBD2 | TRBJ2-1 | TRBV6-5 | - | CASRSGLAGYDEQFF | TGTGCCAGCAGGTCCGGGCTAGCGGGGTATGATGAGCAGTTCTTC
TRBD2 | TRBJ2-2 | TRBV5-1 | - | CASSLWSGANTGELFF | TGCGCCAGCAGCTTGTGGAGCGGGGCTAACACCGGGGAGCTGTTTTTT
- | TRBJ1-1 | TRBV12-3/TRBV12-4 | - | CASSLGSVPEAFF | TGTGCCAGCAGTTTAGGATCAGTCCCGGAAGCTTTCTTT
TRBD1 | TRBJ1-1 | TRBV7-9 | - | CASSGTGGTEAFF | TGTGCCAGCAGCGGGACAGGTGGCACTGAAGCTTTCTTT
TRBD2 | TRBJ2-3 | TRBV10-3 | - | CAISPGTSGRRWGTDTQYF | TGTGCCATCAGTCCGGGGACTAGCGGGAGGAGGTGGGGCACAGATACGCAGTATTTT
- | TRBJ2-3 | TRBV6-5 | few | CASSITRSTDTQYF | TGTGCCAGCAGCATAACTCGGAGCACAGATACGCAGTATTTT
- | TRBJ2-5 | TRBV7-3 | - | CASSFAGFKGETQYF | TGTGCCAGCAGCTTCGCAGGTTTCAAAGGCGAGACCCAGTACTTC
- | TRBJ1-1 | TRBV5-1 | - | CASSSWTENTEAFF | TGCGCCAGCAGCTCCTGGACAGAGAACACTGAAGCTTTCTTT
TRBD2 | TRBJ2-3 | TRBV10-3 | few | CATTGTSDHTQYF | TGTGCCACCACCGGGACTAGCGACCATACGCAGTATTTT
- | TRBJ2-7 | TRBV7-2 | few | CASSLPGSALSYEQYF | TGTGCCAGCAGCTTACCGGGGAGCGCCTTATCCTACGAGCAGTACTTC
TRBD1 | TRBJ2-2 | TRBV19 | - | CASGKQGVAGELFF | TGTGCCAGTGGTAAACAGGGGGTGGCCGGGGAGCTGTTTTTT
- | TRBJ1-1 | TRBV6-2/TRBV6-3 | - | CASSSVGRGNTEAFF | TGTGCCAGCAGTTCGGTTGGAAGGGGGAACACTGAAGCTTTCTTT
TRBD2 | TRBJ2-6 | TRBV11-2 | - | CASPPGEGNSGANVLTF | TGTGCCAGTCCCCCCGGGGAGGGTAACTCTGGGGCCAACGTCCTGACTTTC
TRBD1 | TRBJ1-1 | TRBV10-3 | - | CAIRGGQGDTEAFF | TGTGCCATCAGGGGGGGACAGGGGGACACTGAAGCTTTCTTT
- | TRBJ1-5 | TRBV3-1/TRBV3-2 | - | CASSRNRADQPQHF | TGTGCCAGCAGCCGAAACAGGGCCGATCAGCCCCAGCATTTT
- | TRBJ1-4 | TRBV29-1 | - | CSVGEPFSEKLFF | TGCAGCGTTGGAGAACCTTTTAGTGAAAAACTGTTTTTT
TRBD1 | TRBJ1-2 | TRBV4-1 | - | CASSQDLRTGSGYTF | TGCGCCAGCAGCCAAGATCTAAGGACAGGGAGCGGCTACACCTTC
TRBD2 | TRBJ2-1 | TRBV5-6 | - | CASSLGTSGNWFF | TGTGCCAGCAGCTTGGGGACTAGCGGGAATTGGTTCTTC
TRBD1 | TRBJ1-5 | TRBV2 | - | CASIRDRGLNQPQHF | TGTGCCAGCATCCGCGACAGGGGGCTGAATCAGCCCCAGCATTTT
TRBD2 | TRBJ2-1 | TRBV29-1 | - | CSGLKEREIYNNEQFF | TGCAGCGGCTTAAAGGAGCGGGAGATCTACAACAATGAGCAGTTCTTC
TRBD1 | TRBJ2-1 | TRBV27 | - | CASSARPGQAPNEQFF | TGTGCCAGCAGTGCCCGACCGGGACAGGCTCCGAATGAGCAGTTCTTC
- | TRBJ1-2 | TRBV7-3 | - | CASSPTGGDKYGYTF | TGTGCCAGCAGCCCAACGGGGGGTGATAAGTATGGCTACACCTTC
- | TRBJ1-1 | TRBV11-3 | - | CASSLAVNTEAFF | TGTGCCAGCAGCTTAGCTGTGAACACTGAAGCTTTCTTT
TRBD2 | TRBJ2-5 | TRBV6-6 | - | CASSRDYRETQYF | TGTGCCAGCAGCCGGGACTATCGGGAGACCCAGTACTTC
- | TRBJ1-2 | TRBV12-5 | - | CASGPSLREPLRSYTF | TGTGCTAGTGGTCCGTCTCTCCGGGAGCCACTCCGGAGCTACACCTTC
- | TRBJ1-2 | TRBV20-1 | - | CSASPVYGYTF | TGCAGTGCTAGCCCCGTCTATGGCTACACCTTC
- | TRBJ2-2 | TRBV7-8 | - | CASSTRALRNTGELFF | TGTGCCAGCAGCACGAGGGCGTTACGGAACACCGGGGAGCTGTTTTTT
- | TRBJ1-2 | TRBV5-5 | few | CASSLLQAGYTF | TGTGCCAGCAGCTTGTTACAAGCGGGCTACACCTTC
- | TRBJ2-2 | TRBV28 | - | CASSVTGYGELFF | TGTGCCAGCAGTGTAACAGGGTACGGGGAGCTGTTTTTT
TRBD1 | TRBJ1-1 | TRBV4-1 | - | CASSPGQGVRTEAFF | TGCGCCAGCAGCCCAGGACAGGGTGTGCGGACTGAAGCTTTCTTT
- | TRBJ1-4 | TRBV5-4 | - | CASSLLSGEVEKLFF | TGTGCCAGCAGCTTATTAAGCGGGGAGGTCGAAAAACTGTTTTTT
- | TRBJ2-7 | TRBV30 | - | CAWSEQDYEQYF | TGTGCCTGGAGCGAACAGGACTACGAGCAGTACTTC
- | TRBJ1-4 | TRBV7-2 | - | CASSLTATNEKLFF | TGTGCCAGCAGCTTAACGGCAACTAATGAAAAACTGTTTTTT
- | TRBJ2-5 | TRBV28 | - | CASSFSSAQETQYF | TGTGCCAGCAGTTTCAGTAGCGCACAAGAGACCCAGTACTTC
TRBD2 | TRBJ2-1 | TRBV30 | - | CAWSVRGGSTYNEQFF | TGTGCCTGGAGTGTACGGGGCGGGAGTACCTACAATGAGCAGTTCTTC
TRBD2 | TRBJ2-7 | TRBV5-4 | - | CASSFPGRDSDEQYF | TGTGCCAGCAGCTTCCCCGGGAGGGATAGCGACGAGCAGTACTTC
- | TRBJ2-3 | TRBV28 | - | CASPPRRSGTDTQYF | TGTGCCAGCCCCCCGAGACGTAGCGGCACAGATACGCAGTATTTT
TRBD1 | TRBJ1-1 | TRBV7-3 | - | CASSRSSQQGSGTEAFF | TGTGCCAGCAGCCGTTCCTCGCAACAGGGGTCCGGCACTGAAGCTTTCTTT
- | TRBJ1-1 | TRBV27 | - | CASSASQGGGEAFF | TGTGCCAGCAGTGCCTCCCAGGGAGGGGGGGAAGCTTTCTTT
- | TRBJ2-2 | TRBV6-4 | - | CASSLGTANTGELFF | TGTGCCAGCAGCCTCGGGACTGCCAACACCGGGGAGCTGTTTTTT
TRBD1 | TRBJ2-2 | TRBV7-6 | few | CASSPDRVTGELFF | TGTGCCAGCAGCCCAGACAGGGTAACCGGGGAGCTGTTTTTT
- | TRBJ1-4 | TRBV15 | - | CATRFGVRDNEKLFF | TGTGCCACCAGGTTTGGAGTACGGGATAATGAAAAACTGTTTTTT
- | TRBJ1-6 | TRBV7-9 | - | CASSSAGDSPLHF | TGTGCCAGCAGCTCCGCAGGGGATTCACCCCTCCACTTT
- | TRBJ1-2 | TRBV21-1 | - | CASSIGDYGYTF | TGTGCCAGCAGCATAGGGGACTATGGCTACACCTTC
TRBD2 | TRBJ2-5 | TRBV6-2/TRBV6-3 | - | CASSSGTSASKTQYF | TGTGCCAGCAGTTCCGGGACTAGCGCATCGAAGACCCAGTACTTC
- | TRBJ2-4 | TRBV28 | once | CASINGGDGNIQYF | TGTGCCAGCATCAACGGAGGGGATGGAAACATTCAGTACTTC